Following are 5 T cell receptor beta chains from one sample sequenced in a study of regulatory T cells in long-lasting Graves disease. The TCR beta library used iRepertoire HTBI primers with Arm-PCR amplification of CDR3. TCRdb used MiXCR to reprocess the multiplex PCR reads, holding one entry per CDR3 protein. The table lists about 210,000 distinct CDR3 sequences, roughly 19% of them singletons. This sample's time point: newly diagnosed GD, antithyroid drugs for less than 3 months. Isolated PBMC RNA provided the starting material for the TCR library. This sample also belongs to another study, concerning T cells in Graves' hyperthyroidism and ophthalmopathy.

The sequenced sample was peripheral blood mononuclear cells (PBMCs), obtained at new diagnosis, from a patient treated with antithyroid drugs. These receptors were taken from a young woman with Graves disease.

This clonotype was counted many times. CDR3 amino acids: CASTGNYGYTF. CDR3 coding DNA: TGTGCCAGCACAGGGAACTATGGCTACACCTTC. V is TRBV28 and J is TRBJ1-2; TRBD1 might be the D (5 bases). CDR1 MDHEN and CDR2 SYDVKM come from the germline V gene. CDR3 length equals 11 residues. The ends were cut back, 7 bases at V and 2 bases at J, with 5 bases in the middle.

This clonotype was counted ten times or more. The genes are TRBV30 and TRBJ1-1; 8 bases align to TRBD1. Germline V gives CDR1 GTSNPN, CDR2 SVGIG (reference sequence). Trimming at V came to 5 bases and at J to 3 bases, leaving 5 bases not matched to a gene. The CDR3 is 13 amino acids. Here the CDR3 reads CAWHRGRDTEAFF. The CDR3 DNA follows: TGTGCCTGGCACAGGGGGAGGGACACTGAAGCTTTCTTT.

This clonotype has at least ten counts. J is TRBJ2-3 and V is TRBV11-2, with D unresolved. V lost 7 bases and J 4 bases, leaving 18 bases between the germline ends. This CDR3 is built from 15 residues. Germline assignment: CDR1 SGHAT and CDR2 FQNNGV. This CDR3 is CASTPSRARSDTQYF. In DNA, the CDR3 is TGTGCCAGCACCCCCTCCCGAGCCAGGTCAGATACGCAGTATTTT.

This clonotype was observed many times. The CDR3 protein is CSAQQGEAFF. CDR3 sequence (DNA): TGCAGTGCTCAGCAGGGGGAAGCTTTCTTT. The chain uses TRBV20-1 and TRBJ1-1, with D tentatively TRBD1 (6 bases). V shed 5 bases and J shed 8 bases, with 9 bases lying between them. CDR1 DFQATT and CDR2 SNEGSKA come from the germline V gene (reference sequence). This CDR3 region has 10 residues.

This clonotype appeared many times. The rearrangement joins TRBV20-1 to TRBJ1-4; D call uncertain. V was clipped by 5 bases and J by 8 bases, with 15 bases between them. The CDR3 is 13 amino acids. The germline V gene has CDR1 DFQATT and CDR2 SNEGSKA (reference sequence). CDR3 sequence reads: CSAQERSEEKLFF. Here the CDR3 DNA reads TGCAGTGCTCAGGAGAGATCTGAGGAAAAACTGTTTTTT.